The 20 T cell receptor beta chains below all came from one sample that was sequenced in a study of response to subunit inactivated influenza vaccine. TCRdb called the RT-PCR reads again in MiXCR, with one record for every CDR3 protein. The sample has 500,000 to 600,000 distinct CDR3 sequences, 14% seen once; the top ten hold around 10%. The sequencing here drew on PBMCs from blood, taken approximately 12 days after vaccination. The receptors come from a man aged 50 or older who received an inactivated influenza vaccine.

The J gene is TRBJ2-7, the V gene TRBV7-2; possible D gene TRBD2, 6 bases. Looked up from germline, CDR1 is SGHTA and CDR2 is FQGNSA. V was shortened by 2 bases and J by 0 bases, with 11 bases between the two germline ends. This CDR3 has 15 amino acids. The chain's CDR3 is CASSLSSGNSYEQYF. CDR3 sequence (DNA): TGTGCCAGCAGCTTAAGTAGCGGTAACTCCTACGAGCAGTACTTC.

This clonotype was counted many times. CDR3 protein: CASSWDRVSAFF. CDR3 coding DNA: TGTGCCAGCAGTTGGGACAGGGTTTCGGCTTTCTTT. The V call is TRBV12-3 or TRBV12-4, the J call TRBJ1-1; TRBD1 matches at 9 bases. This CDR3 has 12 amino acids. Trimming took 4 bases from V and 11 from J; bases not matched to a gene: 5.

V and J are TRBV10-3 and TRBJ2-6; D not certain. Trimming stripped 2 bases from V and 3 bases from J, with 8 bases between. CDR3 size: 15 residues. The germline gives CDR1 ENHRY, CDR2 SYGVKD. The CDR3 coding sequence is TGTGCCATCAGTGAGATAGATGGTGGGGCCAACGTCCTGACTTTC. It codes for CAISEIDGGANVLTF.

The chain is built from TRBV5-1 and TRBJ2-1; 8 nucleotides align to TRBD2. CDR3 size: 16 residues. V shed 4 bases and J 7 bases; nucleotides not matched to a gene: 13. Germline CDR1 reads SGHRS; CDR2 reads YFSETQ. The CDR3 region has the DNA TGCGCCAGCAGCAACCTCAATAGCGGGACGGGGAATGAGCAGTTCTTC. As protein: CASSNLNSGTGNEQFF. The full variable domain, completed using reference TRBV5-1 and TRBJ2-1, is KAGVTQTPRYLIKTRGQQVTLSCSPISGHRSVSWYQQTPGQGLQFLFEYFSETQRNKGNFPGRFSGRQFSNSRSEMNVSTLELGDSALYLCASSNLNSGTGNEQFFGPGTRLTVL.

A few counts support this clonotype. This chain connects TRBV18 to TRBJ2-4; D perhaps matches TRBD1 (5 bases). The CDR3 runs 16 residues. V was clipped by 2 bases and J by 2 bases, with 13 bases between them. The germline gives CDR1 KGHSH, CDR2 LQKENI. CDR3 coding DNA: TGTGCCAGCTCACCAACGGCAGGGCTATCCAAAAACATTCAGTACTTC. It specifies CASSPTAGLSKNIQYF.

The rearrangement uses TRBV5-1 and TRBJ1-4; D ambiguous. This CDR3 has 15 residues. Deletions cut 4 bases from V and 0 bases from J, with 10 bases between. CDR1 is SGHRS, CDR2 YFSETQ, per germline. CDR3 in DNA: TGCGCCAGCAGCGTGGCAAGTTCAACTAATGAAAAACTGTTTTTT. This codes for CASSVASSTNEKLFF.

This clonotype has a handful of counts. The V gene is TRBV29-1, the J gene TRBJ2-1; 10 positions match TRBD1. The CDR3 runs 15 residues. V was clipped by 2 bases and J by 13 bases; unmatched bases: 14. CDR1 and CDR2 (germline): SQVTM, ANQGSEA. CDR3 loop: CSVEPGQGTGGLQFF. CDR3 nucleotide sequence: TGCAGCGTTGAACCGGGACAGGGGACGGGGGGACTCCAGTTCTTC.

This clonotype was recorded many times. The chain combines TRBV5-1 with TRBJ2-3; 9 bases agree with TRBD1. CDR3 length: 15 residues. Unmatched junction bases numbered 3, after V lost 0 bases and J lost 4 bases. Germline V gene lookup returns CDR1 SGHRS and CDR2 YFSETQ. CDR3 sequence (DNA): TGCGCCAGCAGCTTGGTGGGACAGGGACCAGATACGCAGTATTTT. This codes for CASSLVGQGPDTQYF.

The CDR3 protein is CASSEGGWNQPQHF. CDR3 nucleotide sequence: TGTGCCAGCAGTGAAGGAGGATGGAATCAGCCCCAGCATTTT. The rearrangement uses TRBV25-1 and TRBJ1-5, with D unresolved. V was clipped by 2 bases and J by 4 bases, with 9 bases between them. In germline, CDR1 is MGHDK, CDR2 SYGVNS. The CDR3 contains 14 residues. Together with reference TRBV25-1 and TRBJ1-5, the CDR3 gives the full variable domain: EADIYQTPRYLVIGTGKKITLECSQTMGHDKMYWYQQDPGMELHLIHYSYGVNSTEKGDLSSESTVSRIRTEHFPLTLESARPSHTSQYLCASSEGGWNQPQHFGDGTRLSIL.

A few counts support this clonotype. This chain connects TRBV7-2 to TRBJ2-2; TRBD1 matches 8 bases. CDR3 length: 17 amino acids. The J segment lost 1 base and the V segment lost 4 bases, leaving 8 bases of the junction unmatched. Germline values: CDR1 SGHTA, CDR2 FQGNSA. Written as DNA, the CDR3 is TGTGCCAGCAGCTCCTCGGTTGGGACAGGGAACACCGGGGAGCTGTTTTTT. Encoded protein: CASSSSVGTGNTGELFF.

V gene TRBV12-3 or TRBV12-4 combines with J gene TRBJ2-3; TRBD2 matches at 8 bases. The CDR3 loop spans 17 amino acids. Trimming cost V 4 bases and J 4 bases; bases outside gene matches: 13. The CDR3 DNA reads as TGTGCCAGCAGTTCCCCGAGGCGGGGGGCCTTATCAGATACGCAGTATTTT. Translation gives CASSSPRRGALSDTQYF.

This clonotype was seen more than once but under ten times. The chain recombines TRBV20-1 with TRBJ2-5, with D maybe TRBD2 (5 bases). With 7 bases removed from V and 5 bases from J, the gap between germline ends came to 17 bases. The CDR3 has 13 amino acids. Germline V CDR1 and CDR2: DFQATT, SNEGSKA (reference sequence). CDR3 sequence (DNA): TGCAGTGGAAGAGACCTCCCGGGGGAGACCCAGTACTTC. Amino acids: CSGRDLPGETQYF.

The CDR3 is CASSLAWDSSYEQYF. The CDR3 DNA is TGTGCCAGCAGCTTAGCCTGGGACAGCTCCTACGAGCAGTACTTC. The V and J genes are TRBV11-2 and TRBJ2-7; 7 bases are shared with TRBD1. The CDR3 runs to 15 residues. Germline V lookup: CDR1 SGHAT, CDR2 FQNNGV. V was pared by 1 base and J by 0 bases, with 3 bases of the junction left unmatched.

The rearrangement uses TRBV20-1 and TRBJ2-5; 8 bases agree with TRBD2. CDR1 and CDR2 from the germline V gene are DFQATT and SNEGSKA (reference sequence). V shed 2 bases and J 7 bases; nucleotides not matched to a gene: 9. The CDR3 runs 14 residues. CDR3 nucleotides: TGCAGTGCTAGATGGGGGACTAGGGACGGGACCCAGTACTTC. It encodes CSARWGTRDGTQYF.

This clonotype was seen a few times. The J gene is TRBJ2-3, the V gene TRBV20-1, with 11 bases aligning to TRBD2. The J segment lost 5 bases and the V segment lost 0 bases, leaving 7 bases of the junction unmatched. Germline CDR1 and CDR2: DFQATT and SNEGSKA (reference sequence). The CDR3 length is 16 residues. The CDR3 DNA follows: TGCAGTGCTAGAGATCCACTAGCGGGAGTGGTAGATACGCAGTATTTT. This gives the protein CSARDPLAGVVDTQYF.

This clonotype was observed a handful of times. DNA of the CDR3: TGTGCCAGCAGTTACTTCGGAGAGGCTGACGAGCAGTACTTC. Its translation: CASSYFGEADEQYF. The V gene is TRBV6-5, the J gene TRBJ2-7; no reliable D call. V was clipped by 1 base and J by 5 bases, with 12 bases between them. Per the germline V gene, CDR1 is MNHEY and CDR2 is SVGAGI. The length of the CDR3 is 14 residues.

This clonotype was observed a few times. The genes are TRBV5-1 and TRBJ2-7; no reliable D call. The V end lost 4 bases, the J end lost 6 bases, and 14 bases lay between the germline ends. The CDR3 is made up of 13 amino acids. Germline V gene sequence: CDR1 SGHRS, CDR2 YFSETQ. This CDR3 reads CASSPEGQAEQYF. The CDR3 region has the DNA TGCGCCAGCAGCCCGGAAGGCCAAGCCGAGCAGTACTTC.

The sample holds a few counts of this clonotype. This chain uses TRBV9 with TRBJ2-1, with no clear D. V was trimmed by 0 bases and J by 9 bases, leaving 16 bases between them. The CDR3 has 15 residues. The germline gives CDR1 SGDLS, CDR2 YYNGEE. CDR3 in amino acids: CASSVDPTGGSEQFF. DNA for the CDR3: TGTGCCAGCAGCGTAGACCCGACGGGTGGATCTGAGCAGTTCTTC.

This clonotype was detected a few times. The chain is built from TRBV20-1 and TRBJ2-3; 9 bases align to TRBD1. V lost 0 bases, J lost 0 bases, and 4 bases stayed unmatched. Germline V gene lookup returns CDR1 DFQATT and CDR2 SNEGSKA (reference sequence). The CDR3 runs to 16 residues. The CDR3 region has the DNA TGCAGTGCTAGAGATCTAGGACAGGGGAGCACAGATACGCAGTATTTT. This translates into CSARDLGQGSTDTQYF.

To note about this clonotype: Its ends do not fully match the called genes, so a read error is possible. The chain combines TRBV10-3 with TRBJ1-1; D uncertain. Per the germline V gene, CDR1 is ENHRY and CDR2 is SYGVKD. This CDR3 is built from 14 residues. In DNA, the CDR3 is TGTGCCATCAGTGCATCTCCATCTAACACTGAAGCTCTCTTT. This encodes CAISASPSNTEALF.